These 15 T cell receptor beta chains were sequenced from one sample in a study of Ad26.COV2.S vaccination and SARS-CoV-2 variants. TCRdb's table, derived via immunoSEQ multiplex PCR, lists solely in-frame clones and lacks some. Of some 420,000 clones listed, 88% are singletons. Treatment in this sample: about 20 received Ad26.COV2.S at low or high dose, single or two shots; roughly five received placebo; per-sample allocation not given. Sample collection was performed on day 63 after the first vaccine or placebo injection. This material consisted of peripheral blood, taken in a trial of Ad26.COV2.S vaccine versus placebo. These TCRs come from a person between 18 and 60 years old who received the Ad26.COV2.S COVID-19 vaccine or a placebo.

The V call is TRBV25-1, the J call TRBJ2-3; 8 bases line up with TRBD2. Germline V lookup: CDR1 MGHDK, CDR2 SYGVNS. This CDR3 has 15 amino acids. Germline trimming cut 4 bases from V and 3 bases from J; bases unmatched to any gene: 6. CDR3 loop: CASSGAGVLTDTQYF. Here the CDR3 DNA reads TGTGCCAGCAGTGGAGCGGGGGTTTTGACAGATACGCAGTATTTT. Full variable domain (remainder filled in from reference TRBV25-1 and TRBJ2-3): EADIYQTPRYLVIGTGKKITLECSQTMGHDKMYWYQQDPGMELHLIHYSYGVNSTEKGDLSSESTVSRIRTEHFPLTLESARPSHTSQYLCASSGAGVLTDTQYFGPGTRLTVL.

CDR3 loop: CSVAPRGDSYEQYF. The CDR3 nucleotides read TGCAGCGTTGCCCCCCGGGGGGACTCCTACGAGCAGTACTTC. The V call is TRBV29-1, the J call TRBJ2-7; 7 bases match TRBD2. Unmatched junction bases numbered 6, after V lost 4 bases and J lost 0 bases. The germline gives CDR1 SQVTM, CDR2 ANQGSEA. The CDR3 is 14 amino acids.

This chain links TRBV5-4 with TRBJ1-3, with TRBD1 matching over 11 bases. The CDR3 is made up of 16 amino acids. J gave up 1 base and V 3 bases, and 3 bases lay outside the gene matches. Per the germline V gene, CDR1 is SGHNT and CDR2 is YYREEE (reference sequence). As DNA, the CDR3 is TGTGCCAGCAGCTGGGACAGGGGGAGATCTGGAAACACCATATATTTT. Residues: CASSWDRGRSGNTIYF.

This clone showed up just a few times. The chain employs TRBV6-5 and TRBJ2-7; D might be TRBD1 or TRBD2, each matching 5 bases. CDR1 and CDR2 (germline): MNHEY, SVGAGI. V shed 6 bases and J shed 3 bases, with 18 bases lying between them. CDR3 size: 15 residues. CDR3 sequence (DNA): TGTGCCAGCAGAATCCAGTTAATTGGGGGCTACGAGCAGTACTTC. As protein: CASRIQLIGGYEQYF.

The V call is TRBV6-5, the J call TRBJ2-1; possible D gene TRBD2, 5 bases. The germline V and J ends were trimmed by 2 bases and 5 bases, with 10 bases remaining between them. Germline loops: CDR1 MNHEY, CDR2 SVGAGI. This CDR3 spans 14 amino acids. The CDR3 sequence is CASSYPAGDNEQFF. CDR3 nucleotides: TGTGCCAGCAGTTACCCTGCGGGCGACAATGAGCAGTTCTTC.

This clone turned up a few times. CDR3 nucleotide sequence: TGTGCCAGCAGCTTAGAGAAGGCGAGCTCCTACAATGAGCAGTTCTTC. Amino acids: CASSLEKASSYNEQFF. The V and J genes are TRBV7-9 and TRBJ2-1; D is undetermined. From germline, CDR1 is SEHNR and CDR2 FQNEAQ (reference sequence). Trimming left V 1 base short and J 0 bases short, with 10 bases between. The CDR3 runs to 16 residues.

This chain joins TRBV12-3 or TRBV12-4 and TRBJ2-1, with 7 bases lining up with TRBD2. V trimming: 6 bases; J trimming: 5 bases; junction bases outside the gene matches: 4. The CDR3 runs 13 residues. This CDR3 reads CASRMAGDNEQFF. Here the CDR3 DNA reads TGTGCCAGCAGAATGGCGGGGGACAATGAGCAGTTCTTC.

The chain is built from TRBV10-2 and TRBJ2-2; D remains ambiguous. Germline V CDR1 and CDR2: WSHSY, SAAADI. This CDR3 has 14 amino acids. Trimming stripped 3 bases from V and 5 bases from J, with 10 bases between. As DNA, the CDR3 is TGCGCCAGCAGTGACATGGCCAGTACCGGGGAGCTGTTTTTT. Translated: CASSDMASTGELFF.

This chain uses TRBV7-2 with TRBJ1-2; 7 nucleotides match TRBD1. V trimming: 5 bases; J trimming: 0 bases; junction bases outside the gene matches: 6. This CDR3 is built from 15 residues. Germline lookup yields CDR1 SGHTA and CDR2 FQGNSA. The CDR3 bases are TGTGCCAGCAGCCCCTGGGGACAGACTAACTATGGCTACACCTTC. This translates into CASSPWGQTNYGYTF.

The chain joins TRBV5-1 to TRBJ2-2; possible D gene TRBD1, 6 bases. The CDR3 extends over 15 amino acids. CDR1 and CDR2 (germline): SGHRS, YFSETQ. V was cut by 5 bases and J by 6 bases, with 17 bases left in between. CDR3 in amino acids: CASSSGPGAPGELFF. Here the CDR3 DNA reads TGCGCCAGCAGTTCCGGACCAGGGGCCCCCGGGGAGCTGTTTTTT.

This clone was counted once. This sequence joins TRBV6-1 and TRBJ2-3; 12 positions match TRBD2. The germline V gene encodes CDR1 MNHNS and CDR2 SASEGT. The CDR3 spans 17 residues. With V trimmed by 4 bases and J by 4 bases, 9 bases remained unmatched. The CDR3 DNA sequence: TGTGCCAGCAGTGCGGCTAGCGGGGGGGCCTCTTCAGATACGCAGTATTTT. This translates into CASSAASGGASSDTQYF.

The V and J genes are TRBV3-1 (or the pseudogene TRBV3-2) and TRBJ1-4; a weak D match, TRBD1 (5 bases). V shed 0 bases and J shed 8 bases, with 19 bases lying between them. The germline V gene has CDR1 LGHDT and CDR2 YNNKEL (reference sequence). The CDR3 spans 17 residues. The CDR3 bases are TGTGCCAGCAGCCAAGATTCCCTGGGGGTAGTTGGAGAAAAACTGTTTTTT. This sequence encodes CASSQDSLGVVGEKLFF.

This clone was seen more than once but under ten times. The chain recombines TRBV19 with TRBJ1-5, with D possibly matching TRBD1 (5 bases). Germline loops: CDR1 LNHDA, CDR2 SQIVND (reference sequence). The CDR3 spans 17 residues. The V gene lost 6 bases and the J gene lost 0 bases, with 18 bases spanning the gap. The CDR3 here is CASRRDRRGNSNQPQHF. DNA of the CDR3: TGTGCCAGTAGACGAGACCGACGGGGGAATAGCAATCAGCCCCAGCATTTT.

This sequence joins TRBV24-1 and TRBJ2-4; 7 bases fit TRBD2. V was pared by 0 bases and J by 6 bases, with 25 bases of the junction left unmatched. The CDR3 runs to 22 residues. The germline V gene has CDR1 KGHDR and CDR2 SFDVKD. DNA for the CDR3: TGTGCCACCAGTGATTTGAAGGTTCGGGGGGAACCGGGACCGGAGACTGGAAACATTCAGTACTTC. Amino acid sequence: CATSDLKVRGEPGPETGNIQYF.

This chain connects TRBV11-2 to TRBJ2-5, with D possibly being TRBD1 or TRBD2 (7 bases each). Germline V gene sequence: CDR1 SGHAT, CDR2 FQNNGV. This CDR3 spans 16 amino acids. Trimming cost V 1 base and J 4 bases, with 16 bases left between them. CDR3 amino acids: CASSLGEGAIRETQYF. The CDR3 coding sequence is TGTGCCAGCAGCTTAGGGGAGGGGGCTATAAGAGAGACCCAGTACTTC.